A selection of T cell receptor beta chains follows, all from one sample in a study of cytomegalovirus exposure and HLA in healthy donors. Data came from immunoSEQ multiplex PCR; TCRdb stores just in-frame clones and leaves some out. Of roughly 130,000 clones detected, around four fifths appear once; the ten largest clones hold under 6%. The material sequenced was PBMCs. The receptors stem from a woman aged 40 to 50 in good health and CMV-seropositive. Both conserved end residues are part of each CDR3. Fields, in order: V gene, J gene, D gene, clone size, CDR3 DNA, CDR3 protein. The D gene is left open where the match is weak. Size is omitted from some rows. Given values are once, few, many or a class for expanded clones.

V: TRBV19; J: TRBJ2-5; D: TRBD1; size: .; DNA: TGTGCCAGTAGTATAACCGGACAGGGAACGACCCAGTACTTC; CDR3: CASSITGQGTTQYF
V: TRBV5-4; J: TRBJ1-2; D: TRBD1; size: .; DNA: TGTGCCAGCAGCAATGGACAGGGGTACTATGGCCACACCTTC; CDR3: CASSNGQGYYGHTF
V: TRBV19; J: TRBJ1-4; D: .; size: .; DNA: TGTGCCAGTAGTGATCTTTTCGGGGGAGGACCTAATGAAAAACTGTTTTTT; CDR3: CASSDLFGGGPNEKLFF
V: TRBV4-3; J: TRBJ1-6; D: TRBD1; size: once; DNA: TGCGCCAGCAGCCACGCTACAGGGGGCAACAATAATTCACCCCTCCACTTT; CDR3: CASSHATGGNNNSPLHF
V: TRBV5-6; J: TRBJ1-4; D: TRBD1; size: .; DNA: TGTGCCAGCAGCGATACCGGATCCTACAGGGGGGAAAAACTGTTTTTT; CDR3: CASSDTGSYRGEKLFF
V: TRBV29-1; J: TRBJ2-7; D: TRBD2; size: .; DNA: TGCAGTGACGAGCGGGGATTATGGAAGCAGTACTTC; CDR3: CSDERGLWKQYF
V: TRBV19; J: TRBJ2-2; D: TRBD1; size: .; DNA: TGTGCCAGTAGTCCCGGGACAGGGTTCTTGGGGGAGCTGTTTTTT; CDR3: CASSPGTGFLGELFF
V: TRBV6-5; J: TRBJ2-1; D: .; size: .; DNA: TGTGCCAGCAGTTTCACTAACTACAATGAGCAGTTCTTC; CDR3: CASSFTNYNEQFF
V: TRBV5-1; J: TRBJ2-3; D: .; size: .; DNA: TGCGCCAGCACCTACCTATCCCGCACAGATACGCAGTATTTT; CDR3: CASTYLSRTDTQYF
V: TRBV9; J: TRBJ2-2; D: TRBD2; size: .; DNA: TGTGCCAGCAGCGTAGGTGGTAGCGGGAGGGCGGGCACCGGGGAGCTGTTTTTT; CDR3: CASSVGGSGRAGTGELFF
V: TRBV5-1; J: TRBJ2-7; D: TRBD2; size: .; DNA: TGCGCCAGCAGCTTGAAGGCGGGAGGGTTTGACGAGCAGTACTTC; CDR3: CASSLKAGGFDEQYF
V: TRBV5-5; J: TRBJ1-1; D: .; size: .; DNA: TGTGCCAGCACCCTCAGCACGGGTTACGAGAGGATGAGCACTGAAGCTTTCTTT; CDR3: CASTLSTGYERMSTEAFF
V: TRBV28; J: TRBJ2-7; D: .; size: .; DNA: TGTGCCAGCAGTTTACCCCTTTCCTACGAGCAGTACTTC; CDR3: CASSLPLSYEQYF
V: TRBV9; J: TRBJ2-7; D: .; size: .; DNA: TGTGCCAGCAGCGTAGTAACAGCCTACTCCTACGAGCAGTACTTC; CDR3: CASSVVTAYSYEQYF
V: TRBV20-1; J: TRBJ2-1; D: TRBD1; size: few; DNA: TGCAGTGCTAGAGGGGACAGGGAGCAGTTCTTC; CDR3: CSARGDREQFF
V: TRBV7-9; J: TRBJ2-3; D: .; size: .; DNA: TGTGCCAGCAGCCCTGTCAAACGGTCCGGCACAGATACGCAGTATTTT; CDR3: CASSPVKRSGTDTQYF
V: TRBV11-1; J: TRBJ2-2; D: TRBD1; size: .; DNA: TGTGCCAGCAGCTTAGAGACAGGGTTCACCGGGGAGCTGTTTTTT; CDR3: CASSLETGFTGELFF
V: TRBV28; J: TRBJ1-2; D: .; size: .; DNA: TGTGCCAGCAGCTCCGGACAGACCGACTATGGCTACACCTTC; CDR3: CASSSGQTDYGYTF
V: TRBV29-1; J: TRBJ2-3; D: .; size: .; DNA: TGCAGCGTTGAAGATAGCGCGGGCTCTAGCACAGATACGCAGTATTTT; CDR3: CSVEDSAGSSTDTQYF
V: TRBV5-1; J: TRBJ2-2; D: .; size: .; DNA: TGCGCCAGCAGCCGGATAACTAGCCGTAGCACCGGGGAGCTGTTTTTT; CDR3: CASSRITSRSTGELFF
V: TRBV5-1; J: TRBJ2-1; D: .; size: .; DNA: TGCGCCAGCAGCCAGGCAAGGAATGAGCAGTTCTTC; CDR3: CASSQARNEQFF
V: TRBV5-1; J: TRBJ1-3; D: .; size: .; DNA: TGCGCCAGCAGCTTGGAGGGGGGAAACACCATATATTTT; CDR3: CASSLEGGNTIYF
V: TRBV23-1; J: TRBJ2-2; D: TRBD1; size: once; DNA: TGCGCCAGCAGTAAGGGACAGGGAGGGGCCGGGGAGCTGTTTTTT; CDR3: CASSKGQGGAGELFF
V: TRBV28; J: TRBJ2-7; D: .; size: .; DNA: TGTGCCAGCGCCTCGGGACAAACCTACGAGCAGTACTTC; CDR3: CASASGQTYEQYF
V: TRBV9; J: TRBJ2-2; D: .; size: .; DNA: TGTGCCAGCAGCGTAACAAGCGGGCTCACCGGGGAGCTGTTTTTT; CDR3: CASSVTSGLTGELFF
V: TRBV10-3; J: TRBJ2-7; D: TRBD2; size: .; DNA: TGTGCCATCAGTGGGGGGGTTAGGACTAGCGGCTACGAGCAGTACTTC; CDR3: CAISGGVRTSGYEQYF
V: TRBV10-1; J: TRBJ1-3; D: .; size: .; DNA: TGCGCCTTCGGCCAGGGCCTAGCGGCTGGAAACACCATATATTTT; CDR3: CAFGQGLAAGNTIYF
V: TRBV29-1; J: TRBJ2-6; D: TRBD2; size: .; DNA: TGCAGCGTTGAAGGGCGGGGGGCTGGGGCCAACGTCCTGACTTTC; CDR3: CSVEGRGAGANVLTF
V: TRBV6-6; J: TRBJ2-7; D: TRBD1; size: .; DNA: TGTGCCAGCAGTTACAGGGCGACAGGGGGAGGCCACGAGCAGTACTTC; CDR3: CASSYRATGGGHEQYF
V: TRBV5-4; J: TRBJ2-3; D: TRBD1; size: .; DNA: TGTGCCAGCACCAGGACAGGGAATACAGATACGCAGTATTTT; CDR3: CASTRTGNTDTQYF
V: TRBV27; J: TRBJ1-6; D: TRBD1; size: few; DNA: TGTGCCAGCAGTCTCGGGACAGGGGGAAGCTATAATTCACCCCTCCACTTT; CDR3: CASSLGTGGSYNSPLHF
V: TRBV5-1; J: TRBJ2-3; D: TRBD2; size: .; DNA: TGCGCCAGCAGCCCGGCTAGCGGGGGCACAGATACGCAGTATTTT; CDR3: CASSPASGGTDTQYF
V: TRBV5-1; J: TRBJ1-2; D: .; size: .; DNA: TGCGCCAGCAGCTTGGCGGGACAAGTCTATGGCTACACCTTC; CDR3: CASSLAGQVYGYTF